This record covers a single TCR beta chain. The sample comes from a study of PD-1 blockade in mismatch repair-deficient tumors. Turning to the study itself: Patients had approximately 13 mismatch repair-deficient cancer types, all previously treated and progressing.

PCR or immunohistochemistry showed mismatch repair deficiency in every enrolled patient. The germline V gene encodes CDR1 SGHTA and CDR2 FQGTGA. Deletions cut 0 bases from V and 5 bases from J, with 8 bases between. CDR3 size: 14 residues. Some clones are missing from TCRdb's copy, which holds only in-frame ones; the method was immunoSEQ multiplex PCR. This sample has around 40,000 clones; around four fifths occur once, and the top ten carry around 0.98%. The receptor was derived from an adult with mismatch repair-deficient cancer. This specimen consisted of PBMCs, obtained roughly 40 weeks after starting pembrolizumab. The rearrangement uses TRBV7-3 and TRBJ2-1; tentatively, D is TRBD2 (6 bases). CDR3 bases: TGTGCCAGCAGCTTAACCACTAGCCACAATGAGCAGTTCTTC. Its protein is CASSLTTSHNEQFF.